The 3 T cell receptor beta chains given below trace back to one sample, sequenced in a study of T cell responses to AZD1222 COVID-19 vaccine. Profiled with immunoSEQ multiplex PCR; TCRdb holds only in-frame clones, not every one. Here the sample spans approximately 140,000 clones, roughly 92% being singletons. The material sequenced was peripheral blood, taken 28 days after the second AZD1222 dose. These receptors were taken from an adult who received the AZD1222 COVID-19 vaccine.

V usage is TRBV11-2 and J usage is TRBJ2-1; 7 bases are shared with TRBD2. The germline V gene has CDR1 SGHAT and CDR2 FQNNGV. The CDR3 contains 15 residues. The V segment lost 1 base and the J segment 4 bases; nucleotides outside the gene matches: 4. The CDR3 here is CASSLGSGTYNEQFF. Written as DNA, the CDR3 is TGTGCCAGCAGCTTAGGCAGCGGGACTTACAATGAGCAGTTCTTC.

This clone has a single count. The V and J genes are TRBV7-2 and TRBJ2-3, with TRBD2 matching 10 bases. V was clipped by 2 bases and J by 5 bases; unmatched bases: 4. Germline V gene lookup returns CDR1 SGHTA and CDR2 FQGNSA. CDR3 length equals 15 residues. CDR3: CASSLTSGVIDTQYF. The CDR3 DNA reads TGTGCCAGCAGCTTAACTAGCGGGGTTATAGATACGCAGTATTTT.

The rearrangement joins TRBV19 to TRBJ2-7; 11 nucleotides line up with TRBD2. Germline values: CDR1 LNHDA, CDR2 SQIVND (reference sequence). This CDR3 spans 15 amino acids. V shed 4 bases and J 6 bases; nucleotides not matched to a gene: 8. CDR3 in DNA: TGTGCCAGTAGTACCCCGGGACTAGCGGCTTCCGAGCAGTACTTC. This codes for CASSTPGLAASEQYF.